Presented here are 16 T cell receptor beta chains from one specimen sequenced in a study of OX40 agonist ivuxolimab in advanced cancers. Clones were read by immunoSEQ multiplex PCR, and TCRdb kept only the in-frame ones, dropping some. The sample gives tens of thousands of clones, around 93% of which show up once; roughly 4% is in the top ten. The specimen was CD4+ or CD8+ T cells sorted from blood, collected in a trial of the OX40 agonist ivuxolimab. The origin of the receptors is an adult with an advanced solid tumor such as melanoma, head and neck, liver or kidney cancer.

The J gene is TRBJ1-1, the V gene TRBV11-2; D is perhaps TRBD1 (5 bases). The CDR3 consists of 13 residues. Trimming took off 5 bases at V and 1 base at J, with 8 bases between the two ends. From germline, CDR1 is SGHAT and CDR2 FQNNGV. CDR3 nucleotide sequence: TGTGCCAGCAGCCCGGGGGGGAACACTGAAGCTTTCTTT. Amino acid sequence: CASSPGGNTEAFF.

This chain connects TRBV7-9 to TRBJ2-7; 8 nucleotides align to TRBD1. This CDR3 has 15 amino acids. With V trimmed by 0 bases and J by 4 bases, 5 bases remained unmatched. Germline lookup yields CDR1 SEHNR and CDR2 FQNEAQ (reference sequence). The CDR3 bases are TGTGCCAGCAGCTTAGCGCAGGGGGCGGAATACGAGCAGTACTTC. The encoded protein is CASSLAQGAEYEQYF.

The rearrangement joins TRBV9 to TRBJ1-2, with 7 bases lining up with TRBD1. This CDR3 contains 17 residues. V was clipped by 0 bases and J by 1 base; unmatched bases: 9. The V gene's germline CDR1 is SGDLS and CDR2 YYNGEE. The CDR3 loop is CASSVGPLQGVNYGYTF. In nucleotides, the CDR3 is TGTGCCAGCAGCGTAGGCCCCCTGCAGGGGGTTAACTATGGCTACACCTTC.

This rearrangement joins TRBV27 to TRBJ2-1; D may be TRBD2 (7 bases). Germline lookup yields CDR1 MNHEY and CDR2 SMNVEV (reference sequence). Trimming shortened V by 7 bases and J by 1 base, and 17 bases separated the two germline ends. The CDR3 contains 16 residues. The CDR3 loop is CASTSGGRGSYNEQFF. In DNA, the CDR3 is TGTGCCAGCACCTCCGGGGGGCGAGGGTCCTACAATGAGCAGTTCTTC.

The rearrangement links TRBV7-9 to TRBJ1-2, with 7 bases matching TRBD1. V shed 3 bases, J shed 6 bases, and the junction held 1 base outside the gene matches. Germline V gives CDR1 SEHNR, CDR2 FQNEAQ (reference sequence). The CDR3 has 12 amino acids. CDR3 sequence reads: CASSFDRDGYTF. CDR3 sequence (DNA): TGTGCCAGCAGCTTCGACAGGGATGGCTACACCTTC.

The CDR3 DNA follows: TGCGCCAGCAGCCAAGCACCGGGACAAAACACCGGGGAGCTGTTTTTT. As protein: CASSQAPGQNTGELFF. The V and J genes are TRBV4-1 and TRBJ2-2, with D possibly TRBD1 on 6 matching bases. Per the germline V gene, CDR1 is MGHRA and CDR2 is YSYEKL. Trimming took 1 base from V and 2 from J, leaving 11 bases between them. This CDR3 is 16 amino acids long.

The CDR3 sequence: CASSVGVDTEAFF. In DNA form, the CDR3 reads TGTGCCAGCAGCGTAGGAGTGGACACTGAAGCTTTCTTT. J is TRBJ1-1 and V is TRBV9; D ambiguous. Germline values: CDR1 SGDLS, CDR2 YYNGEE. Trimming removed 0 bases at V and 3 bases at J, with 6 bases between. The CDR3 runs to 13 residues.

This clone was observed once. The gene calls are TRBV28 and TRBJ1-2, with D tentatively TRBD1 (6 bases). Trimming stripped 3 bases from V and 0 bases from J, with 11 bases between. The CDR3 loop spans 15 amino acids. CDR1 and CDR2 (germline): MDHEN, SYDVKM. In DNA form, the CDR3 reads TGTGCCAGCAGTTTCGTCGCAGGGGCTAACTATGGCTACACCTTC. This sequence encodes CASSFVAGANYGYTF.

This chain joins TRBV5-1 and TRBJ2-5; 9 nucleotides match TRBD1. Germline CDR1 is SGHRS and CDR2 is YFSETQ. The CDR3 length is 16 residues. The ends lost 4 bases at V and 1 base at J; junction bases unmatched: 8. CDR3 DNA sequence: TGCGCCAGCAGCCCCCGACAGGGGGGGTTCCAAGAGACCCAGTACTTC. Translating it yields CASSPRQGGFQETQYF.

CDR3 bases: TGTGCCAGCAGTTACTCGGTCCGGGCCACTGAAGCTTTCTTT. Translated, it gives CASSYSVRATEAFF. J is TRBJ1-1 and V is TRBV6-5, with D hard to call. The ends were cut back, 0 bases at V and 4 bases at J, with 9 bases in the middle. CDR1 and CDR2 from the germline V gene are MNHEY and SVGAGI. The CDR3 consists of 14 residues.

The chain is built from TRBV28 and TRBJ1-5, with D uncertain. Trimming took 6 bases from V and 5 from J, leaving 5 bases between them. Germline V gene data show CDR1 as MDHEN and CDR2 as SYDVKM. The CDR3 spans 11 residues. The CDR3 nucleotides are TGTGCCAGCAGCCGATATCAGCCCCAGCATTTT. Its protein is CASSRYQPQHF.

The chain employs TRBV2 and TRBJ1-3; D unclear. Trimming pared 8 bases from V and 0 bases from J, leaving 5 bases between. The CDR3 sequence is 12 residues long. Per germline, CDR1 SNHLY and CDR2 FYNNEI. The CDR3 region is CASELSGNTIYF. The CDR3 bases are TGTGCCAGCGAACTCTCTGGAAACACCATATATTTT.

The V and J genes are TRBV15 and TRBJ2-5; D ambiguous. The V gene's germline CDR1 is LNHNV and CDR2 YYDKDF (reference sequence). V dropped 0 bases and J dropped 7 bases, with 9 bases sitting between them. The CDR3 runs 13 residues. CDR3 DNA: TGTGCCACCAGCAGAGAAGATAGGGCGACCCAGTACTTC. As protein: CATSREDRATQYF.

The J gene is TRBJ2-7, the V gene TRBV29-1; D is undetermined. The V gene lost 3 bases and the J gene lost 4 bases, with 7 bases spanning the gap. Germline loops: CDR1 SQVTM, CDR2 ANQGSEA. CDR3 size: 11 residues. DNA of the CDR3: TGCAGCGTTGAGGGCCGTTACGAGCAGTACGTC. Its translation is CSVEGRYEQYV.

The chain employs TRBV19 and TRBJ1-1; unclear D gene. CDR1 is LNHDA, CDR2 SQIVND, per germline (reference sequence). V was cut by 5 bases and J by 1 base, with 5 bases left in between. The CDR3 is 12 residues long. CDR3 sequence: CASSFSNTEAFF. The DNA for the CDR3 is TGTGCCAGTAGTTTTTCGAACACTGAAGCTTTCTTT. Variable domain in full (rest from reference TRBV19 and TRBJ1-1): DGGITQSPKYLFRKEGQNVTLSCEQNLNHDAMYWYRQDPGQGLRLIYYSQIVNDFQKGDIAEGYSVSREKKESFPLTVTSAQKNPTAFYLCASSFSNTEAFFGQGTRLTVV.

The rearrangement uses TRBV4-2 and TRBJ1-1, with unresolved D. The CDR3 spans 17 residues. V lost 0 bases and J lost 2, with 16 bases in between. Germline V CDR1 and CDR2: LGHNA, YNFKEQ. CDR3 in DNA: TGTGCCAGCAGCCAAGATCCTTCGGACCTTACAAACACTGAAGCTTTCTTT. Translated: CASSQDPSDLTNTEAFF.